This TCR beta chain originates from a study of OX40 agonist ivuxolimab in advanced cancers. About the research overall: Cohort: about 80% men, mean age approximately 60, aged roughly 23 to 79. Whole-study results and caveats: CD8+ T cells (on average) carried more expanded clones than CD4+ T cells.

On this clone itself: Its cognate antigen is unknown.

Some clones are missing from TCRdb's copy, which holds only in-frame ones; the method was immunoSEQ multiplex PCR. The sample lists 90,000 to 150,000 clones; roughly nine tenths were seen once. Trimming removed 6 bases from V and 3 bases from J, with 12 bases in between. Germline V gives CDR1 SEHNR, CDR2 FQNEAQ (reference sequence). This CDR3 is 13 amino acids long. The rearrangement links TRBV7-9 to TRBJ2-7; tentative D call: TRBD2 (5 bases). The input for sequencing was CD4+ or CD8+ T cells sorted from blood, taken in a trial of the OX40 agonist ivuxolimab. The receptor comes from an adult with an advanced solid tumor such as melanoma, head and neck, liver or kidney cancer. The CDR3 here is CASRSAAYYEQYF. As DNA, the CDR3 is TGTGCCAGCAGGTCAGCGGCCTACTACGAGCAGTACTTC.